Below are 26 T cell receptor beta chains sequenced from a single sample in a study of blood T cell repertoires in COVID-19. The method was immunoSEQ multiplex PCR; TCRdb's version includes in-frame clones alone and lacks a portion of them. The sample lists over 400,000 clones, about nine tenths occurring once. Sequenced sample: peripheral blood. The receptors shown here come from a woman aged 25 to 39 with active or convalescent COVID-19.

The V and J genes are TRBV29-1 and TRBJ2-1, with D tentatively TRBD2 (6 bases). The germline V gene encodes CDR1 SQVTM and CDR2 ANQGSEA. CDR3 length: 14 residues. Deletions cut 8 bases from V and 7 bases from J, with 21 bases between. This CDR3 reads CSLRRGIGLNEQFF. The CDR3 DNA is TGCAGCCTCCGACGGGGGATTGGATTGAATGAGCAGTTCTTC.

CDR3 coding DNA: TGTGCCAGCAGTTACTCGTCTGGAGATCAGCCCCAGCATTTT. Translating gives CASSYSSGDQPQHF. This chain joins TRBV6-5 and TRBJ1-5, with D uncertain. V was clipped by 0 bases and J by 5 bases, with 8 bases between them. The CDR3 covers 14 residues. CDR1 and CDR2 from the germline V gene are MNHEY and SVGAGI.

The J gene is TRBJ2-2, the V gene TRBV5-6, with D tentatively TRBD2 (5 bases). V shed 0 bases and J shed 2 bases, with 11 bases lying between them. Per the germline V gene, CDR1 is SGHDT and CDR2 is YYEEEE. The CDR3 consists of 16 residues. CDR3 DNA: TGTGCCAGCAGCTTGGAGATAGGAGGTAACACCGGGGAGCTGTTTTTT. Translating gives CASSLEIGGNTGELFF.

CDR3 amino acids: CASGQGAYFEAFF. DNA of the CDR3: TGTGCCAGTGGACAGGGGGCTTATTTTGAAGCTTTCTTT. The chain joins TRBV30 to TRBJ1-1; 11 nucleotides agree with TRBD1. This CDR3 region has 13 residues. The J segment lost 7 bases and the V segment lost 8 bases, leaving 9 bases of the junction unmatched. Germline CDR1 is GTSNPN and CDR2 is SVGIG (reference sequence).

This chain connects TRBV5-1 to TRBJ2-7, with D perhaps matching TRBD1 (6 bases). CDR1 is SGHRS and CDR2 is YFSETQ in the germline V gene. CDR3 length equals 14 residues. V lost 0 bases, J lost 7 bases, and 14 bases lay in between. CDR3 sequence reads: CASSLVQGSREQYF. CDR3 DNA sequence: TGCGCCAGCAGCTTGGTACAGGGAAGTCGGGAGCAGTACTTC.

In the case of this clone: A read error may account for a junction end that differs from germline. Other nucleotide sequences in the sample specify the same CDR3. V gene TRBV11-2 combines with J gene TRBJ2-1; maybe TRBD1 (5 bases). The CDR3 contains 15 residues. CDR1 SGHAT and CDR2 FQNNGV come from the germline V gene. The CDR3 DNA reads TGCGCCAGCAGCTTATTTGCAGGGTCCTACAATGAGCAGTTCTTC. Its protein is CASSLFAGSYNEQFF.

This sequence joins TRBV13 and TRBJ1-1; D is ambiguous. The CDR3 spans 13 residues. The germline gives CDR1 PRHDT, CDR2 FYEKMQ (reference sequence). The V end lost 2 bases, the J end lost 6 bases, and 10 bases lay between the germline ends. The CDR3 sequence is CASSLSQRAEAFF. The CDR3 region has the DNA TGTGCCAGCAGCTTATCACAGAGAGCTGAAGCTTTCTTT.

This chain connects TRBV4-1 to TRBJ2-7; 11 bases agree with TRBD2. V gave up 2 bases and J gave up 3 bases; unmatched junction bases: 6. CDR3 length equals 16 residues. CDR1 and CDR2 (germline): MGHRA, YSYEKL. CDR3 in amino acids: CASSQKYSGGDYEQYF. For the CDR3, the DNA is TGCGCCAGCAGCCAAAAGTATAGCGGGGGGGACTACGAGCAGTACTTC.

This chain links TRBV5-1 with TRBJ2-1; D unresolved. Germline-derived CDR1 and CDR2 are SGHRS and YFSETQ. Trimming shortened V by 2 bases and J by 5 bases, and 14 bases separated the two germline ends. This CDR3 has 15 residues. In DNA form, the CDR3 reads TGCGCCAGCAGCTTCAACTACCAGTGGGACAATGAGCAGTTCTTC. Protein product: CASSFNYQWDNEQFF.

This rearrangement joins TRBV27 to TRBJ2-1, with a tentative D call TRBD2 (6 bases). The CDR3 length is 15 residues. With 2 bases removed from V and 2 bases from J, the gap between germline ends came to 10 bases. The germline V gene has CDR1 MNHEY and CDR2 SMNVEV (reference sequence). The CDR3: CASSLTGRTYNEQFF. The CDR3 nucleotides are TGTGCCAGCAGTTTAACCGGGAGAACCTACAATGAGCAGTTCTTC.

This clone was found once. The DNA of the CDR3 is TGTGCCAGCAGCCCGGGACAGCCTTATAGCAATCAGCCCCAGCATTTT. Amino acids: CASSPGQPYSNQPQHF. The chain links TRBV5-8 to TRBJ1-5; 7 positions match TRBD1. V shed 4 bases, J shed 0 bases, and the junction held 7 bases outside the gene matches. The CDR3 extends over 16 amino acids. The germline gives CDR1 SGHTS, CDR2 YDEGEE.

This chain links TRBV4-1 with TRBJ1-4; TRBD1 agrees at 9 bases. J gave up 5 bases and V 5 bases, and 3 bases lay outside the gene matches. Germline loops: CDR1 MGHRA, CDR2 YSYEKL. The CDR3 consists of 14 residues. DNA of the CDR3: TGCGCCAGCAGCTCCGGGACAGGGAATGAAAAACTGTTTTTT. Its translation is CASSSGTGNEKLFF.

The chain joins TRBV2 to TRBJ1-2; TRBD1 matches at 9 bases. Germline CDR1 and CDR2: SNHLY and FYNNEI. This CDR3 has 13 amino acids. With 6 bases clipped from V and 6 bases from J, the junction kept 5 bases outside the gene matches. Here the CDR3 DNA reads TGTGCCAGCAGCCCAGGACAGGGGAATGGCTACACCTTC. This gives the protein CASSPGQGNGYTF.

V usage is TRBV5-1 and J usage is TRBJ2-1; the match to TRBD2 covers 8 bases. The germline V gene encodes CDR1 SGHRS and CDR2 YFSETQ. The V segment lost 4 bases and the J segment 4 bases; nucleotides outside the gene matches: 7. The CDR3 is 15 residues long. The CDR3 DNA sequence: TGCGCCAGCAGCCTGAGCGGGAGCGTGTACAATGAGCAGTTCTTC. Residues: CASSLSGSVYNEQFF.

The chain recombines TRBV27 with TRBJ1-2, with a tentative D call TRBD1 (6 bases). The CDR3 contains 16 residues. V lost 2 bases and J 6 bases, leaving 19 bases between the germline ends. The germline CDR1 and CDR2 sequences are MNHEY and SMNVEV (reference sequence). The CDR3 DNA is TGTGCCAGCAGTTTAATATCTGGGCAGGGGAGCGATGGCTACACCTTC. Amino acids: CASSLISGQGSDGYTF.

This chain connects TRBV5-1 to TRBJ2-3; D unclear. The germline V gene encodes CDR1 SGHRS and CDR2 YFSETQ. This CDR3 comprises 16 residues. Trimming shortened V by 2 bases and J by 2 bases, and 15 bases separated the two germline ends. As DNA, the CDR3 is TGCGCCAGCAGCTTTCCCCCCCATGGCTCCACAGATACGCAGTATTTT. Its protein is CASSFPPHGSTDTQYF. The variable domain in full, with the rest retrieved from reference TRBV5-1 and TRBJ2-3, is KAGVTQTPRYLIKTRGQQVTLSCSPISGHRSVSWYQQTPGQGLQFLFEYFSETQRNKGNFPGRFSGRQFSNSRSEMNVSTLELGDSALYLCASSFPPHGSTDTQYFGPGTRLTVL.

The chain recombines TRBV3-1 (or the pseudogene TRBV3-2) with TRBJ1-3; TRBD1 agrees at 9 bases. Unmatched junction bases numbered 16, after V lost 0 bases and J lost 4 bases. The germline V gene encodes CDR1 LGHDT and CDR2 YNNKEL (reference sequence). This CDR3 comprises 20 residues. CDR3: CASSQDYVGTGRVLGNTIYF. CDR3 in DNA: TGTGCCAGCAGCCAAGATTACGTCGGGACAGGGAGAGTATTAGGAAACACCATATATTTT.

The table lists this clone with a count of one. V and J are TRBV18 and TRBJ1-1; no clear D gene. Germline V gene lookup returns CDR1 KGHSH and CDR2 LQKENI. The CDR3 spans 16 residues. Deletions cut 0 bases from V and 4 bases from J, with 15 bases between. The CDR3 region is CASSPPTGGGSTEAFF. The DNA of the CDR3 is TGTGCCAGCTCACCACCGACGGGTGGAGGGAGCACTGAAGCTTTCTTT.

The rearrangement links TRBV5-1 to TRBJ2-1, with 12 bases lining up with TRBD1. Germline V lookup: CDR1 SGHRS, CDR2 YFSETQ. V shed 3 bases, J shed 7 bases, and the junction held 5 bases outside the gene matches. This CDR3 region has 15 residues. DNA for the CDR3: TGCGCCAGCAGCTCCGGGACAGGGGGCAGGAATGAGCAGTTCTTC. Protein sequence: CASSSGTGGRNEQFF.

The chain employs TRBV6-2 or TRBV6-3 and TRBJ2-3; 10 bases map to TRBD2. This CDR3 is 18 amino acids long. Trimming removed 0 bases from V and 3 bases from J; junction bases left unmatched: 9. The V gene's germline CDR1 is MNHEY and CDR2 SVGEGT. CDR3 DNA: TGTGCCAGCAGTTACTCGAAATATCCTAGCGGGAGTACAGATACGCAGTATTTT. Encoded protein: CASSYSKYPSGSTDTQYF.

This rearrangement joins TRBV4-1 to TRBJ1-3, with 10 positions matching TRBD1. CDR1 and CDR2 (germline): MGHRA, YSYEKL. The length of the CDR3 is 18 residues. V shed 0 bases and J 3 bases; nucleotides not matched to a gene: 8. Here the CDR3 reads CASSQDRGQGKRGNTIYF. DNA for the CDR3: TGCGCCAGCAGCCAAGATCGGGGACAGGGGAAGCGTGGAAACACCATATATTTT.

V gene TRBV10-1 combines with J gene TRBJ2-5; perhaps TRBD1 as D (7 bases). The germline gives CDR1 WNHNN, CDR2 SYGVQD (reference sequence). The CDR3 is made up of 13 amino acids. V lost 10 bases and J 2 bases, leaving 14 bases between the germline ends. The chain's CDR3 is CATSTGTQETQYF. DNA for the CDR3: TGCGCCACCTCGACAGGGACTCAAGAGACCCAGTACTTC.

Remarks on this clone: Germline is not matched at one junction end, which may reflect a read error. The rearrangement links TRBV19 to TRBJ1-2; TRBD1 aligns across 7 bases. The CDR3 spans 13 residues. The germline CDR1 and CDR2 sequences are LNHDA and SQIVND (reference sequence). In DNA, the CDR3 is TGTGCCAGCCGGGACAGAATTAACTACGGCTACACCTTC. Translation: CASRDRINYGYTF.

The chain is built from TRBV7-8 and TRBJ2-2; 7 bases fit TRBD2. V shed 5 bases and J 4 bases; nucleotides not matched to a gene: 4. In germline, CDR1 is SGHVS, CDR2 FQNEAQ. The CDR3 runs to 14 residues. The DNA of the CDR3 is TGTGCCAGCAGCCACGGGGAGGGCACCGGGGAGCTGTTTTTT. This sequence encodes CASSHGEGTGELFF.

CDR3 sequence reads: CASGTSGSYTGELFF. CDR3 bases: TGTGCCAGTGGCACTAGCGGGAGTTACACCGGGGAGCTGTTTTTT. V and J are TRBV9 and TRBJ2-2, with 11 bases that match TRBD2. This CDR3 contains 15 residues. V was clipped by 8 bases and J by 3 bases; unmatched bases: 6. Germline lookup yields CDR1 SGDLS and CDR2 YYNGEE. Variable domain in full (rest from reference TRBV9 and TRBJ2-2): DSGVTQTPKHLITATGQRVTLRCSPRSGDLSVYWYQQSLDQGLQFLIQYYNGEERAKGNILERFSAQQFPDLHSELNLSSLELGDSALYFCASGTSGSYTGELFFGEGSRLTVL.

This chain joins TRBV12-3 or TRBV12-4 and TRBJ2-7; 7 bases align to TRBD1. The CDR3 extends over 13 amino acids. The V and J ends lost 7 bases and 6 bases, in that order; junction bases with no gene match: 9. The CDR3 region has the DNA TGTGCCAGCAAAACCGGGACAGCATCCGAGCAGTACTTC. Translation gives CASKTGTASEQYF.